This T cell receptor beta chain came from a study of beta chain features in type 1 diabetes. Germline loops: CDR1 SNHLY, CDR2 FYNNEI. J gave up 4 bases and V 6 bases, and 5 bases lay outside the gene matches. CDR3 length: 15 residues. The study reverse transcribed the entire isolated RNA, so it sequenced expressed TCRB transcripts. Generated by immunoSEQ multiplex PCR, the TCRdb table keeps only in-frame clones and is missing some. The sample yields under 250,000 clones, 13% to 15% seen once. The sequence was collected from a middle-aged woman in good health. The chain employs TRBV2 and TRBJ2-5, with 13 bases that match TRBD2. Sequences were obtained from naive CD4+ T cells from blood. The CDR3 sequence: CASRLAGGPPETQYF. CDR3 bases: TGTGCCAGCAGACTAGCGGGGGGGCCCCCAGAGACCCAGTACTTC.